The clone carrying this T cell receptor (beta chain) was detected only a few times. The germline V gene encodes CDR1 MDHEN and CDR2 SYDVKM. V lost 5 bases to trimming and J lost 4 bases, with 11 bases between them. The CDR3 is 13 amino acids. A sample-barcoded 5' primer and a J-beta primer mix were used in a second PCR of about 7 to 12 cycles. One entry per CDR3 protein results from TCRdb running MiXCR on the 5' RACE reads. Among about 770,000 distinct CDR3 sequences listed, under 45% were seen once. This entry is derived from a study of blood T cells in healthy people across ages. The receptor comes from a man aged 55 to 70 in good health. The chain recombines TRBV28 with TRBJ2-5; D not certain. Sequencing input: blood. This chain's CDR3 is CASSANSPETQYF. Written as DNA, the CDR3 is TGTGCCAGCAGTGCGAATTCCCCAGAGACCCAGTACTTC.